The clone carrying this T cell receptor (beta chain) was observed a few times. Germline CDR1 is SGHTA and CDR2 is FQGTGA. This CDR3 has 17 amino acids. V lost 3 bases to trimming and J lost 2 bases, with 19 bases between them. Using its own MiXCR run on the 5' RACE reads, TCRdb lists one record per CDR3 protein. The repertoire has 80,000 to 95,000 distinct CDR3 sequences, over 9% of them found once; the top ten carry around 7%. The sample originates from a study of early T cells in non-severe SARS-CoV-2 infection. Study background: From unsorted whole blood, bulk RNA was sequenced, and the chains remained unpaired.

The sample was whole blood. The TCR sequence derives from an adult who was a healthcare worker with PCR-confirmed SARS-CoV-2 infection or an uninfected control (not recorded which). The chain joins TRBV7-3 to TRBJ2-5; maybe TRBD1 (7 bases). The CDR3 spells CASSFGIPGGLQETQYF. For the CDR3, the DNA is TGTGCCAGCAGCTTCGGGATCCCAGGGGGGCTTCAAGAGACCCAGTACTTC.